This entry describes one T cell receptor (beta chain). Antigen specificity is unknown. This sample is part of a study of cytomegalovirus exposure and HLA in healthy donors. Findings and limits, study-wide: Presence/absence analyses supposed approximately even sequencing depth among donors. With high specificity and sensitivity, the classifier reportedly diagnosed cytomegalovirus status. In vitro testing confirmed three CMV-associated chains as specific for CMV antigens.

This CDR3 region has 14 residues. CDR1 and CDR2 from the germline V gene are SQVTM and ANQGSEA. V lost 6 bases to trimming and J lost 3 bases; unmatched junction nucleotides: 7. Primers: 60 Vbeta forward and 13 Jbeta reverse. Profiling relied on immunoSEQ multiplex PCR, and the TCRdb table lists in-frame clones only, not all of them. This repertoire shows about 99,000 clones, about 78% found once; its top ten account for approximately 3.5%. These donors, healthy bone marrow donors, were studied. This clonotype was obtained from a man between 35 and 55 years old in good health and CMV-seronegative. This rearrangement joins TRBV29-1 to TRBJ2-3; TRBD2 matches 9 bases. The specimen was PBMCs. CDR3 nucleotide sequence: TGCAGCGTCCCGACTAGCGGAACTACAGATACGCAGTATTTT. Its protein product is CSVPTSGTTDTQYF.